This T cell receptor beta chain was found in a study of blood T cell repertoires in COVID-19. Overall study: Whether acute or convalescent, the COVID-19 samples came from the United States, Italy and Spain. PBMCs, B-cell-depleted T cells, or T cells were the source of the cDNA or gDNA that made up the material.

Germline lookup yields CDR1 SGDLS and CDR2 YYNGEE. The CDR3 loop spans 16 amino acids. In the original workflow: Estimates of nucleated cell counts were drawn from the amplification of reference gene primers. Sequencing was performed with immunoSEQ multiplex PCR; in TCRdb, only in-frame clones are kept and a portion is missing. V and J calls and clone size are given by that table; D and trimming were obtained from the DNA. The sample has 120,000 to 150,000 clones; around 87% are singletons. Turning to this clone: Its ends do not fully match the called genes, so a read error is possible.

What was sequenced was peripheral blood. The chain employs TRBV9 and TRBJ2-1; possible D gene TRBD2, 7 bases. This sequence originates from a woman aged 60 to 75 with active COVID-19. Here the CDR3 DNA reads TGTGCCAGCAGCGTTAAGGGGGGGGGACCCTATAATGAGCAGTTCTTC. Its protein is CASSVKGGGPYNEQFF.